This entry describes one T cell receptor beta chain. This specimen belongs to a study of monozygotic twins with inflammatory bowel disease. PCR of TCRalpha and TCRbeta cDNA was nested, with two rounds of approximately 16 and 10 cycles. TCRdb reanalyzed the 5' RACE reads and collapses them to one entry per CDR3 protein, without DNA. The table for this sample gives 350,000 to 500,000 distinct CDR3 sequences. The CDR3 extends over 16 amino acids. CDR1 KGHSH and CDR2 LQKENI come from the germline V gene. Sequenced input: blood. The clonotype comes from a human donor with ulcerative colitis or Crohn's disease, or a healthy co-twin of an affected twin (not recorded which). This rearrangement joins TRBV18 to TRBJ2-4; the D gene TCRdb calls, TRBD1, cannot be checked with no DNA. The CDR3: CASSPPPRGDKNIQYF. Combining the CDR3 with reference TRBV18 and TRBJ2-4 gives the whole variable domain NAGVMQNPRHLVRRRGQEARLRCSPMKGHSHVYWYRQLPEEGLKFMVYLQKENIIDESGMPKERFSAEFPKEGPSILRIQQVVRGDSAAYFCASSPPPRGDKNIQYFGAGTRLSVL.